The present TCR beta chain was sequenced within a study of cytomegalovirus exposure and HLA in healthy donors (TCRdb year 2017). Describing the broader study: According to a later analysis, one platform produced both the approximately 110 validation repertoires and the approximately 600 repertoires of the first cohort. The aim of the study was to test whether cataloging public T cell receptors could identify signatures of past pathogen exposure. In addition to the first cohort of hundreds of subjects, a separate validation cohort of 120 different subjects was used. The study combined high-throughput TCR immunosequencing, statistical association of individual TCRs with disease status, and machine learning to predict cytomegalovirus infection status.

General conclusions and limits of the study: In vitro tests confirmed that a few of the cytomegalovirus-associated TCR beta chains recognize cytomegalovirus antigens. Subsequent analysis determined that TCRs grouped into clusters in the first cohort also showed a tendency toward co-occurrence across the 120 or so validation repertoires, and 94% of cluster scores exceeded 0. The authors suggested that the approach could potentially be generalized to other disease states and immunological phenotypes. The study gave a list of about 160 TCR beta chains associated with cytomegalovirus. Most TCR sequences were observed very rarely across donors, whereas some public TCRs were present in many individuals. Cytomegalovirus status was reported to be diagnosed by the classifier with high specificity and sensitivity in both the original and validation cohorts. All 120 or so repertoires were used to score co-occurrence in the validation cohort in a later analysis, because that analysis had no HLA typing for the cohort.

The library was made by the immunoSEQ multiplex PCR assay. From the authors' description of their analysis: A statistical classification framework was developed to diagnose cytomegalovirus status using the catalog of TCR beta chain sequences. The table comes from immuneACCESS by way of TCRdb, which keeps in-frame sequences with V and J called. Part of the clones is missing from these tables; in studies checked, under half for an unresolved V gene and the rest for unknown reasons. V and J calls and clone size are given by that table; D and trimming were obtained from the DNA. The sample table records roughly 150,000 clones; approximately 87% of these occur just once. The ten top clones hold 5% to 7% of the sample. The germline V and J ends show losses of 2 bases and 2 bases respectively, and no gene match explains 8 bases of the junction. Via the germline V gene, CDR1 is ENHRY and CDR2 SYGVKD. Reading from cysteine to phenylalanine, the CDR3 counts 16 amino acids. The kept DNA is CDR3 alone, 48 bases in frame from the first base.

The donors belonged to the validation cohort of about 110 subjects, which was separate from the approximately 680-subject first cohort. Concerning this clone: Its antigen is currently not known. The input lacks base qualities; no much larger clone sits a single base away.

Material for sequencing was PBMCs. The sequence was collected from a woman under 40 in good health and CMV-seronegative. Recombination connected TRBV10-3 to TRBJ2-7, with 8 junctional bases fitting TRBD1. The CDR3 reads CAISEISDRAPYEQYF. The DNA is TGTGCCATCAGTGAGATATCGGACAGGGCCCCCTACGAGCAGTACTTC.